Below, 16 T cell receptor beta chains from the same sample are listed, as sequenced in a study of tumor-infiltrating lymphocytes in oesophageal squamous cell carcinoma. TCRdb analysed the reads with MiXCR anew, one entry per CDR3 protein. Found here are 9,500 to 12,000 distinct CDR3 sequences, roughly 60% of them singletons; the top ten hold roughly 50%. The sequencing input was blood. These TCRs come from a female donor with esophageal squamous cell carcinoma.

V gene TRBV6-4 combines with J gene TRBJ2-7; 7 bases match TRBD1. Germline CDR1 MRHNA, CDR2 SNTAGT. CDR3 length equals 15 residues. Germline trimming cut 5 bases from V and 3 bases from J; bases unmatched to any gene: 10. This CDR3 is CASSSPGQTIYEQYF. The CDR3 DNA reads TGTGCCAGCAGTTCCCCGGGACAGACTATCTACGAGCAGTACTTC.

The chain carries TRBV7-6 and TRBJ2-4, with 7 bases aligning to TRBD1. Judging by the DNA end, TRBJ2-7 fits better; the J call may be wrong. The CDR3 is 13 amino acids. CDR1 is SGHVS and CDR2 is FNYEAQ in the germline V gene. The CDR3 DNA reads as TGTGCCAGCAGCTTAGGGGACAGATACGAGCAGTACTTC. This sequence encodes CASSLGDRYEQYF.

This rearrangement joins TRBV7-6 to TRBJ2-3, with D tentatively TRBD2 (5 bases). The J call is uncertain, as TRBJ2-7 better fits the DNA end. This CDR3 spans 13 amino acids. In germline, CDR1 is SGHVS, CDR2 FNYEAQ. The CDR3 nucleotides read TGTGCCAGCAGCTTAACAACGGGGTACGAGCAGTACTTC. It specifies CASSLTTGYEQYF.

The V and J genes are TRBV7-8 and TRBJ2-7, with 9 bases identical to TRBD1. The end of the DNA aligns better with TRBJ2-5, so the J call may be wrong. This CDR3 region has 14 residues. Germline V gene sequence: CDR1 SGHVS, CDR2 FQNEAQ. The CDR3 bases are TGTGCCAGCAGCCAAGGGACAGGGAGGGAGACCCAGTACTTC. This gives the protein CASSQGTGRETQYF.

This clonotype was seen more than once but under ten times. One end of the junction is discordant with germline, which a read error may explain. This chain joins TRBV7-6 and TRBJ2-5, with D perhaps being TRBD1 or TRBD2 (6 bases each). Near its end, the DNA agrees better with TRBJ2-7, so the J call may be wrong. Germline lookup yields CDR1 SGHVS and CDR2 FNYEAQ. CDR3 length: 14 residues. This CDR3 is CASSLGGGSYEQYF. CDR3 DNA: TGTGCCAGCAGTTTAGGAGGGGGCTCCTACGAGCAGTACTTC.

The chain joins TRBV7-8 to TRBJ2-7; 10 nucleotides agree with TRBD2. This CDR3 is built from 14 residues. The trim removed 2 bases at V and 3 bases at J, leaving 1 base unmatched. The germline CDR1 and CDR2 sequences are SGHVS and FQNEAQ. CDR3 nucleotide sequence: TGTGCCAGCAGCTTACGGACTAGCGGCTACGAGCAGTACTTC. It codes for CASSLRTSGYEQYF.

By frequency in the sample, this clonotype is large. The chain links TRBV12-3 or TRBV12-4 to TRBJ2-7; 7 nucleotides line up with TRBD1. Trimming cost V 6 bases and J 0 bases; bases outside gene matches: 5. This CDR3 has 14 residues. DNA for the CDR3: TGTGCCAGCAGCTCCGGGACAGTCTCCTACGAGCAGTACTTC. It encodes CASSSGTVSYEQYF.

This clonotype showed up just once. The chain is built from TRBV12-3 or TRBV12-4 and TRBJ2-1, with D tentatively TRBD2 (5 bases). The closer fit of TRBJ2-5 to the DNA end suggests the J call may be wrong. CDR3 length: 13 amino acids. As DNA, the CDR3 is TGTGCCAGCAGCCGTTCGGGGCAAGAGACCCAGTACTTC. This codes for CASSRSGQETQYF.

The chain carries TRBV7-2 and TRBJ2-3; D unclear. Germline CDR1 reads SGHTA; CDR2 reads FQGNSA. Trimming removed 5 bases from V and 2 bases from J, with 5 bases in between. The CDR3 length is 12 residues. The DNA for the CDR3 is TGTGCCAGCAGCCTCTACACAGATACGCAGTATTTT. Protein product: CASSLYTDTQYF. Drawing the rest from reference TRBV7-2 and TRBJ2-3, the complete variable domain is GAGVSQSPSNKVTEKGKDVELRCDPISGHTALYWYRQSLGQGLEFLIYFQGNSAPDKSGLPSDRFSAERTGGSVSTLTIQRTQQEDSAVYLCASSLYTDTQYFGPGTRLTVL.

The genes are TRBV6-6 and TRBJ2-6; D gene uncertain. Judging by the DNA end, TRBJ2-1 fits better; the J call may be wrong. Germline V CDR1 and CDR2: MNHNY, SVGAGI (reference sequence). CDR3 length: 11 amino acids. The CDR3 sequence is CASRGYNEQFF. The CDR3 nucleotides read TGTGCCAGCAGGGGATACAATGAGCAGTTCTTC.

This rearrangement joins TRBV3-1 to TRBJ2-7; maybe TRBD1 (5 bases). TRBJ2-5 explains the end of the DNA better; the J call may be wrong. The CDR3 covers 14 residues. Germline V lookup: CDR1 LGHDT, CDR2 YNNKEL (reference sequence). The CDR3, as DNA: TGTGCCAGCAGCCAAGGTCAGGGCTGGGAGACCCAGTACTTC. Protein sequence: CASSQGQGWETQYF.

The genes are TRBV6-1 and TRBJ2-1; D unresolved. Matching the DNA end better, TRBJ2-5 makes the J call doubtful. The CDR3 loop spans 12 amino acids. CDR1 and CDR2 (germline): MNHNS, SASEGT. CDR3 nucleotides: TGTGCCAGCGGGTGGGATCAAGAGACCCAGTACTTC. This sequence encodes CASGWDQETQYF.

This chain links TRBV7-9 with TRBJ2-1; D is possibly TRBD2 (7 bases). CDR3 length: 17 residues. In germline, CDR1 is SEHNR, CDR2 FQNEAQ (reference sequence). V was trimmed by 5 bases and J by 5 bases, leaving 22 bases between them. The CDR3 loop reads CASSPTRGGHVHNEQFF. The CDR3, as DNA: TGTGCCAGCAGCCCGACAAGGGGGGGCCACGTGCACAATGAGCAGTTCTTC.

This clonotype was seen a few times. The J gene is TRBJ2-5, the V gene TRBV7-6; 8 bases are a match to TRBD1. This CDR3 is built from 15 residues. The V segment lost 4 bases and the J segment 1 base; nucleotides outside the gene matches: 5. Germline V gene sequence: CDR1 SGHVS, CDR2 FNYEAQ. CDR3 nucleotide sequence: TGTGCCAGCAGCTACGGACAGGGACCCCAAGAGACCCAGTACTTC. Translation: CASSYGQGPQETQYF.

The chain combines TRBV24-1 with TRBJ2-5, with TRBD2 matching over 8 bases. The end of the DNA fits TRBJ2-1 better, so the J call may be wrong. There are 15 residues in the CDR3. Germline V gene sequence: CDR1 KGHDR, CDR2 SFDVKD. The DNA of the CDR3 is TGTGCCACCAGTGCCCTCCGGGGGGGGGTGTTGGAACAGTTCTTC. Its protein is CATSALRGGVLEQFF.

The V gene is TRBV10-3, the J gene TRBJ1-5; D unclear. This CDR3 spans 12 amino acids. Trimming removed 3 bases at V and 1 base at J, with 1 base between. The V gene's germline CDR1 is ENHRY and CDR2 SYGVKD. Written as DNA, the CDR3 is TGTGCCATCAGTGACAGCAATCAGCCCCAGCATTTT. This sequence encodes CAISDSNQPQHF.